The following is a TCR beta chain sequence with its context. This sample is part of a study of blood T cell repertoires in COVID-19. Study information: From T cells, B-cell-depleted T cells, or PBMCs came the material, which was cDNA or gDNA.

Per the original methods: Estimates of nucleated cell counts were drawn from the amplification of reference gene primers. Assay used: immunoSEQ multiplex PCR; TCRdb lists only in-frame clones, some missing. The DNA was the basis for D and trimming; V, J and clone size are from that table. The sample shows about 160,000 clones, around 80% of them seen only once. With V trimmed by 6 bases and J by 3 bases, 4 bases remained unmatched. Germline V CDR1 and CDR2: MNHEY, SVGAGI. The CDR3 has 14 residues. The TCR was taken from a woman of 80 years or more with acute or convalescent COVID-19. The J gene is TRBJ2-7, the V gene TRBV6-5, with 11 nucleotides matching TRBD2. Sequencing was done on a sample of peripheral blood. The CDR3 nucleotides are TGTGCCAGCAGCGCCGGGACTAGCGGCTACGAGCAGTACTTC. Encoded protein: CASSAGTSGYEQYF.